This T cell receptor beta chain was obtained from a study of early T cells in non-severe SARS-CoV-2 infection. Ten or more counts support this clonotype. Unique molecular identifier tags were affixed to discrete cDNA molecules. TCRdb fed the 5' RACE reads into MiXCR, producing one record per CDR3 protein. The sample lists tens of thousands of distinct CDR3 sequences, around 12% occurring once. The input for sequencing was whole blood, taken at baseline. This TCR derives from an adult who was a healthcare worker with PCR-confirmed SARS-CoV-2 infection or an uninfected control (not recorded which).

CDR3 protein: CASSLGAVRGGDTQYF. The CDR3 DNA follows: TGTGCCAGCAGCTTGGGTGCCGTTCGTGGGGGAGATACGCAGTATTTT. The rearrangement links TRBV7-6 to TRBJ2-3, with D perhaps being TRBD1 or TRBD2 (5 bases each). Trimming took 3 bases from V and 5 from J, leaving 18 bases between them. The CDR3 runs to 16 residues. Germline loops: CDR1 SGHVS, CDR2 FNYEAQ.